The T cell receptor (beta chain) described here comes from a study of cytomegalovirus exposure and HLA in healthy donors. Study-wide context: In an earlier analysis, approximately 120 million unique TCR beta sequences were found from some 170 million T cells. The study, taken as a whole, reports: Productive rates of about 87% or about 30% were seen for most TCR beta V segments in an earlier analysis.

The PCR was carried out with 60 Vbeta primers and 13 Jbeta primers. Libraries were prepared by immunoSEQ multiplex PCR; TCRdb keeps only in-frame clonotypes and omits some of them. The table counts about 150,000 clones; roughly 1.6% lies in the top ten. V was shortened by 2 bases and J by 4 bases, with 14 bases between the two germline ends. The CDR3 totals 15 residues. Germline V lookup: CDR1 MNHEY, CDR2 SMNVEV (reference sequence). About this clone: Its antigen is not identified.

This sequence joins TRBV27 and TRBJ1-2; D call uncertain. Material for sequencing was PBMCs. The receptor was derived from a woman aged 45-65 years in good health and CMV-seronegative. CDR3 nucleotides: TGTGCCAGCAGTTTAATTAGTGGCAGCGTCTATGGCTACACCTTC. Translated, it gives CASSLISGSVYGYTF.